Below are 11 T cell receptor beta chains sequenced from a single sample in a study of OX40 agonist ivuxolimab in advanced cancers. Profiling relied on immunoSEQ multiplex PCR, and the TCRdb table lists in-frame clones only, not all of them. Here the sample spans nearly 110,000 clones, 91% being singletons. Sequenced here: CD4+ or CD8+ T cells sorted from blood, sampled in a trial of the OX40 agonist ivuxolimab. The receptors shown here come from an adult with an advanced solid tumor such as melanoma, head and neck, liver or kidney cancer.

The J gene is TRBJ1-1, the V gene TRBV20-1; unclear D gene. This CDR3 region has 11 residues. The germline V gene has CDR1 DFQATT and CDR2 SNEGSKA (reference sequence). Trimming pared 4 bases from V and 2 bases from J, leaving 5 bases between. The CDR3 reads CSAKYNTEAFF. The CDR3 DNA reads TGCAGTGCTAAGTACAACACTGAAGCTTTCTTT.

In DNA, the CDR3 is TGTGCCAGCAGTTTATCACTTAGGGTTAATGAAAAACTGTTTTTT. This sequence encodes CASSLSLRVNEKLFF. This chain joins TRBV27 and TRBJ1-4; D gene uncertain. Trimming cost V 0 bases and J 4 bases, with 9 bases left between them. The CDR3 contains 15 residues. Germline CDR1 reads MNHEY; CDR2 reads SMNVEV (reference sequence).

The J gene is TRBJ2-3, the V gene TRBV7-2; 11 bases align to TRBD2. This CDR3 is built from 16 residues. Germline V CDR1 and CDR2: SGHTA, FQGNSA. The ends lost 5 bases at V and 11 bases at J; junction bases unmatched: 15. Written as DNA, the CDR3 is TGTGCCAGCAGCACCGGGACTAGCGGTCGACGATGGGGGCAGTATTTT. Protein sequence: CASSTGTSGRRWGQYF.

The chain combines TRBV6-4 with TRBJ2-2, with 11 nucleotides matching TRBD2. V lost 0 bases, J lost 6 bases, and 0 bases stayed unmatched. The CDR3 length is 15 residues. In germline, CDR1 is MRHNA, CDR2 SNTAGT. Here the CDR3 reads CASSDSLAGAGELFF. As DNA, the CDR3 is TGTGCCAGCAGTGACTCACTAGCGGGAGCCGGGGAGCTGTTTTTT.

The chain links TRBV27 to TRBJ1-1; 7 positions agree with TRBD1. This CDR3 spans 15 amino acids. In germline, CDR1 is MNHEY, CDR2 SMNVEV (reference sequence). V dropped 2 bases and J dropped 1; count of bases not matched to a gene: 4. CDR3 protein: CASSLEGQTNTEAFF. CDR3 nucleotides: TGTGCCAGCAGTTTAGAGGGACAGACGAACACTGAAGCTTTCTTT.

The rearrangement uses TRBV28 and TRBJ2-1; 14 positions agree with TRBD2. J gave up 6 bases and V 6 bases, and 4 bases lay outside the gene matches. Germline V gene lookup returns CDR1 MDHEN and CDR2 SYDVKM. The CDR3 extends over 15 amino acids. The chain's CDR3 is CASRPGTSGSNEQFF. Here the CDR3 DNA reads TGTGCCAGCAGACCAGGGACTAGCGGGAGCAATGAGCAGTTCTTC. Supplemented by reference TRBV28 and TRBJ2-1, the full variable domain reads DVKVTQSSRYLVKRTGEKVFLECVQDMDHENMFWYRQDPGLGLRLIYFSYDVKMKEKGDIPEGYSVSREKKERFSLILESASTNQTSMYLCASRPGTSGSNEQFFGPGTRLTVL.

This chain links TRBV10-3 with TRBJ1-1, with D hard to call. CDR3 length equals 15 residues. In germline, CDR1 is ENHRY, CDR2 SYGVKD. Trimming pared 4 bases from V and 2 bases from J, leaving 14 bases between. The CDR3 sequence is CAISGSPGGNTEAFF. The CDR3 DNA reads TGTGCCATCAGTGGTTCCCCCGGCGGCAACACTGAAGCTTTCTTT.

The rearrangement links TRBV5-6 to TRBJ2-4; maybe TRBD1 (5 bases). The CDR3 extends over 12 amino acids. The germline gives CDR1 SGHDT, CDR2 YYEEEE. Trimming pared 0 bases from V and 13 bases from J, leaving 11 bases between. The CDR3 DNA follows: TGTGCCAGCAGCTTGGCCGCAGGGCTCCAGTACTTC. Translating gives CASSLAAGLQYF. Complete variable domain (other parts from reference TRBV5-6 and TRBJ2-4): DAGVTQSPTHLIKTRGQQVTLRCSPKSGHDTVSWYQQALGQGPQFIFQYYEEEERQRGNFPDRFSGHQFPNYSSELNVNALLLGDSALYLCASSLAAGLQYFGAGTRLSVL.

This clone is a singleton in its sample. V gene TRBV13 combines with J gene TRBJ2-7; 8 nucleotides align to TRBD2. Per germline, CDR1 PRHDT and CDR2 FYEKMQ (reference sequence). This CDR3 is built from 15 residues. J gave up 3 bases and V 5 bases, and 9 bases lay outside the gene matches. The CDR3 spells CASSASAGALYEQYF. In DNA form, the CDR3 reads TGTGCCAGCAGCGCTTCAGCGGGAGCGCTCTACGAGCAGTACTTC.

The chain is built from TRBV5-4 and TRBJ2-2, with TRBD1 identical over 10 bases. Germline trimming cut 0 bases from V and 4 bases from J; bases unmatched to any gene: 9. The CDR3 is 18 residues long. CDR1 and CDR2 from the germline V gene are SGHNT and YYREEE (reference sequence). The CDR3 nucleotides read TGTGCCAGCAGCTTGGCCTTGGGGACAGGGGTGGGCACCGGGGAGCTGTTTTTT. As protein: CASSLALGTGVGTGELFF.

The chain links TRBV7-2 to TRBJ2-7; D is uncertain. V shed 1 base and J shed 4 bases, with 5 bases lying between them. Germline V CDR1 and CDR2: SGHTA, FQGNSA. There are 12 residues in the CDR3. CDR3 protein: CASSLGQYEQYF. DNA of the CDR3: TGTGCCAGCAGCTTAGGGCAGTACGAGCAGTACTTC.